A single T cell receptor beta chain is shown here with its context. The antigen is undetermined. The CDR3 contains 19 residues. V trimming: 1 base; J trimming: 0 bases; junction bases outside the gene matches: 9. The germline V gene encodes CDR1 SGHAT and CDR2 FQNNGV. These data originate in a study of T cell responses to AZD1222 COVID-19 vaccine. Turning to the study itself: Analysis merged second doses at about 4 or about 12 weeks.

Sequenced by immunoSEQ multiplex PCR; TCRdb stores in-frame clones only, minus some. This sample carries 110,000 or so clones, around 90% of them seen once, and the ten largest clones take 5% to 5.5%. Study-wide results and caveats: Within unmutated variant regions lay the reported targets of nearly half of spike-specific TCRs. AZD1222 recipients seropositive at baseline numbered only 5 to 7.

The sample in question was peripheral blood, obtained on day 0 of AZD1222 vaccination. The V call is TRBV11-2, the J call TRBJ2-2; 9 positions agree with TRBD2. The receptor comes from an adult in good health. The CDR3 DNA reads as TGTGCCAGCAGCTTAGCGGTAGCGGGAGCCTCCGCGAACACCGGGGAGCTGTTTTTT. Its translation is CASSLAVAGASANTGELFF.